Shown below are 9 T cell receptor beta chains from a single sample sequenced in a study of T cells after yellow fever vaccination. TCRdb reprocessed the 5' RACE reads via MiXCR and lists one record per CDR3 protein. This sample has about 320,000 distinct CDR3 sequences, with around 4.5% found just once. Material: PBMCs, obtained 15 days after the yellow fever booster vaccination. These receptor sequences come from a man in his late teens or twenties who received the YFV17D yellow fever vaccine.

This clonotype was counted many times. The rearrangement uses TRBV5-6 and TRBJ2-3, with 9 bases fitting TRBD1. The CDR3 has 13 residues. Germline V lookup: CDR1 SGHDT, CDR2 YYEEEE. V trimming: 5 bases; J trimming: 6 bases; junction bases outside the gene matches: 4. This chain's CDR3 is CASSPTGGDTQYF. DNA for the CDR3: TGTGCCAGCAGTCCGACAGGGGGGGATACGCAGTATTTT.

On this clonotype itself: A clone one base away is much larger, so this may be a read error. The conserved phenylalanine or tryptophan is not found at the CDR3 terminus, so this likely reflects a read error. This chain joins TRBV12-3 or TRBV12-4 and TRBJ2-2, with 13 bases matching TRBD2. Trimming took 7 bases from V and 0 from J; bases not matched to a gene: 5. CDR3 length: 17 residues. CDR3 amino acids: CASTLTSGGSNTGELFL. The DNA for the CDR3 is TGTGCCAGCACCCTGACTAGCGGGGGGTCGAACACCGGGGAGCTGTTTTTA.

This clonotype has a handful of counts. This CDR3 is CASLVGQGQETQYF. The CDR3 nucleotides are TGTGCCAGCCTCGTGGGGCAGGGGCAAGAGACCCAGTACTTC. The J gene is TRBJ2-5, the V gene TRBV5-5, with TRBD1 as a possible D gene (6 bases). CDR3 length: 14 residues. The germline CDR1 and CDR2 sequences are SGHKS and YYEKEE (reference sequence). V lost 7 bases and J lost 2, with 15 bases in between. Full variable domain (outside the CDR3, taken from reference TRBV5-5 and TRBJ2-5): DAGVTQSPTHLIKTRGQQVTLRCSPISGHKSVSWYQQVLGQGPQFIFQYYEKEERGRGNFPDRFSARQFPNYSSELNVNALLLGDSALYLCASLVGQGQETQYFGPGTRLLVL.

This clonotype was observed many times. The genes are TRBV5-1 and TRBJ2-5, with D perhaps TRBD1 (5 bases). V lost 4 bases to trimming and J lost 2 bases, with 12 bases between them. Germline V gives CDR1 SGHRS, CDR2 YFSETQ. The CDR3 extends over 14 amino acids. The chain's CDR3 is CASSTATGQETQYF. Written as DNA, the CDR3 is TGCGCCAGCAGCACAGCCACAGGTCAAGAGACCCAGTACTTC.

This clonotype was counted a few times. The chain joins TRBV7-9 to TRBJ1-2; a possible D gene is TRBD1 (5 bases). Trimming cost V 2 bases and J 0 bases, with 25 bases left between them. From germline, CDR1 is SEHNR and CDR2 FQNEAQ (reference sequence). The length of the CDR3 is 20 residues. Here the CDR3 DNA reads TGTGCCAGCAGCTTATATCCGCGGCTCCAGTCCGAGGGGTCTAACTATGGCTACACCTTC. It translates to CASSLYPRLQSEGSNYGYTF.

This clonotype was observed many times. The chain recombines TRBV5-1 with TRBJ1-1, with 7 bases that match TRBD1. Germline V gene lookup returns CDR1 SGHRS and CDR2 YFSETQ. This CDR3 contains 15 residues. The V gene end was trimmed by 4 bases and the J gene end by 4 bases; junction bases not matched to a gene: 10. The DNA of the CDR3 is TGCGCCAGCAGCGCTTCGACAGGGTTAGTCACTGAAGCTTTCTTT. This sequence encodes CASSASTGLVTEAFF. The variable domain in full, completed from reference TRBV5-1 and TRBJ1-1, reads KAGVTQTPRYLIKTRGQQVTLSCSPISGHRSVSWYQQTPGQGLQFLFEYFSETQRNKGNFPGRFSGRQFSNSRSEMNVSTLELGDSALYLCASSASTGLVTEAFFGQGTRLTVV.

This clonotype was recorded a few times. The CDR3 region has the DNA TGCGCCAGCAGCAACGACAGATTCACTGAAGCTTTCTTT. Encoded protein: CASSNDRFTEAFF. The rearrangement links TRBV5-1 to TRBJ1-1; a possible D gene is TRBD1 (5 bases). CDR1 and CDR2 from the germline V gene are SGHRS and YFSETQ. The V end was cut by 4 bases, the J end by 4 bases, with 11 bases between. The CDR3 covers 13 residues.

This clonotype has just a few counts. The CDR3 nucleotides read TGTGCCAGCAGCCTAGGAGGTGGTTGGGGAGTCACAGATACGCAGTATTTT. Its translation: CASSLGGGWGVTDTQYF. V usage is TRBV5-4 and J usage is TRBJ2-3, with TRBD2 as a possible D gene (5 bases). CDR1 and CDR2 from the germline V gene are SGHNT and YYREEE (reference sequence). Trimming removed 4 bases from V and 2 bases from J, with 20 bases in between. The CDR3 totals 17 residues.

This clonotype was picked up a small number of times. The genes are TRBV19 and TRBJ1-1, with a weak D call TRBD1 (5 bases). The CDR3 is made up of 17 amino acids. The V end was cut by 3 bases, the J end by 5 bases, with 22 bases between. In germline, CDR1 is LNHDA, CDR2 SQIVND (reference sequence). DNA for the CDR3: TGTGCCAGTAGTATCCTCTGGGGCCGGGGTGGTGAAACTGAAGCTTTCTTT. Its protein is CASSILWGRGGETEAFF. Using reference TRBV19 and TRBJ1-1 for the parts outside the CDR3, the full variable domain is DGGITQSPKYLFRKEGQNVTLSCEQNLNHDAMYWYRQDPGQGLRLIYYSQIVNDFQKGDIAEGYSVSREKKESFPLTVTSAQKNPTAFYLCASSILWGRGGETEAFFGQGTRLTVV.